This TCR beta chain was captured by sequencing in a study of blood T cell repertoires in COVID-19. In the study overall: Acute and convalescent COVID-19 samples came from the United States, Italy and Spain. PBMCs, B-cell-depleted T cells, or T cells were the source of the cDNA or gDNA that made up the material.

As originally analysed: Nucleated cell number was recorded as an estimate derived from reference gene primer amplification. Using immunoSEQ multiplex PCR, the repertoire was profiled, and TCRdb retains in-frame clones only, with some absent. From that table come the V and J calls and clone size; the DNA was used to work out D and trimming. The top ten clones hold roughly 4% of a sample with some 270,000 clones, 80% to 90% of them seen once. CDR1 is SGHTA and CDR2 is FQGNSA in the germline V gene. The V gene lost 4 bases and the J gene lost 12 bases, with 18 bases spanning the gap. This CDR3 spans 13 amino acids. Either two negative PCRs, clearance, or symptom resolution qualified Cohort 3 donors as recovered.

This rearrangement joins TRBV7-2 to TRBJ1-2; no clear D gene. The receptor was isolated from a woman aged 25 to 39 who had recovered from COVID-19. The source material was PBMCs or T cells enriched from blood (not recorded which). The CDR3 sequence: CASSSRAAEFDTF. The CDR3 coding sequence is TGTGCCAGCAGCTCCCGGGCAGCGGAATTTGACACCTTC.